This T cell receptor beta chain is from a study of T cells in localized non-small cell lung cancer. Study-wide results and limits: Highest T cell clonality was seen in uninvolved adjacent lung, surpassing that measured in tumor. In adjacent lung, a median roughly 60 of the top 100 tumor clones were found.

As concerns this clone: Its antigen is undetermined.

Trimming took 6 bases from V and 0 from J, leaving 8 bases between them. CDR1 MNHEY and CDR2 SMNVEV come from the germline V gene (reference sequence). The CDR3 runs 13 residues. The table came from immunoSEQ multiplex PCR; TCRdb's copy has only in-frame clones and leaves some out. The sample includes tens of thousands of clones, roughly 89% seen only once; the top ten take 22%. Material: peripheral blood, obtained before any cancer treatment. V usage is TRBV27 and J usage is TRBJ1-1; perhaps TRBD1 as D (6 bases). The receptor's source is a man aged 40-75 years with stage I squamous cell lung carcinoma. In DNA form, the CDR3 reads TGTGCCAGCAGCCAGGGGATGAACACTGAAGCTTTCTTT. This codes for CASSQGMNTEAFF.